This paragraph covers one T cell receptor (beta chain) sequence. What it binds is not known. The data derive from a study of T cells in Graves' hyperthyroidism and ophthalmopathy. Study-level findings and limits: Patients with ophthalmopathy were separated from those with stable hyperthyroidism by a 13 V-J model. Most expanded thyroid clonotypes above 0.001 recurred in blood.

Germline V CDR1 and CDR2: SEHNR, FQNEAQ (reference sequence). This CDR3 contains 12 residues. Trimming took off 5 bases at V and 8 bases at J, with 10 bases between the two ends. Ophthalmopathy patients had moderate-to-severe active disease, CAS ≥3, NOSPECS ≥4, and disease duration under 3 months. Cells are PBMCs isolated from 10 ml of fresh blood. Amplification of TCR beta CDR3 regions was performed using RNA transcripts as template. The HTBI set primed first-round TCR CDR3 RT-PCR. TCRdb redid the calling of the multiplex PCR reads with MiXCR, one entry per CDR3 protein. The data show hundreds of thousands of distinct CDR3 sequences, approximately 25% seen once.

The TCR originated in a young woman with Graves' ophthalmopathy. This chain joins TRBV7-9 and TRBJ2-4; no firm D call. Sequencing was done on a sample of blood. The CDR3 sequence is CASSLDLDIQYF. The CDR3 nucleotides read TGTGCCAGCAGCCTAGATTTGGACATTCAGTACTTC.